The rows below give T cell receptor beta chains drawn from one sample of a study of blood T cell repertoires in COVID-19. Method: immunoSEQ multiplex PCR; TCRdb's copy keeps in-frame clones and lacks some. The table has 350,000 or so clones, approximately 87% seen once. The sample taken for sequencing was peripheral blood. These receptors originate from a woman aged 25 to 45 with COVID-19, enrolled during active disease. The CDR3 runs from the conserved cysteine through the conserved F or W. D genes are given only for firm matches. Rows give clone size only sometimes, using once, few, many, or a class for an expanded clone.

D: .
V: TRBV3-1/TRBV3-2
size: .
J: TRBJ2-1
DNA: TGTGCCAGCAGCCAGGGGGGCAATGAGCAGTTCTTC
CDR3: CASSQGGNEQFF

D: .
V: TRBV10-2
size: .
J: TRBJ2-7
DNA: TGCGCCAGCAGTGAGTCGGCAAAGCAGTACTTC
CDR3: CASSESAKQYF

D: TRBD2
V: TRBV5-1
size: .
J: TRBJ2-2
DNA: TGCGCCAGCAGCGCCCACCCTAGCGGGAGAACCGGGGAGCTGTTTTTT
CDR3: CASSAHPSGRTGELFF

D: .
V: TRBV19
size: .
J: TRBJ2-2
DNA: TGTGCCAGTAGTACAGGGGACGGCGGGGAGCTGTTTTTT
CDR3: CASSTGDGGELFF

D: .
V: TRBV5-1
size: .
J: TRBJ2-3
DNA: TGCGCCAGCAGCTTGACAGGGAACACAGATACGCAGTATTTT
CDR3: CASSLTGNTDTQYF

D: .
V: TRBV7-2
size: .
J: TRBJ1-1
DNA: TGTGCCAGCAGCTTGGGGGGGCGCTCCGGAGGCACTGAAGCTTTCTTT
CDR3: CASSLGGRSGGTEAFF

D: .
V: TRBV30
size: .
J: TRBJ1-1
DNA: TGTGCCTGGAGTCGGGGGGCTGGACAGCTGAACACTGAAGCTTTCTTT
CDR3: CAWSRGAGQLNTEAFF

D: TRBD2
V: TRBV5-5
size: .
J: TRBJ2-7
DNA: TGTGCCAGCAGCCAAACAGCGGGAGCCATCTTGTACGAGCAGTACTTC
CDR3: CASSQTAGAILYEQYF

D: .
V: TRBV19
size: .
J: TRBJ1-6
DNA: TGTGCCAGCTCCCGCAGGGATAATTCACCCCTCCACTTT
CDR3: CASSRRDNSPLHF

D: .
V: TRBV6-5
size: .
J: TRBJ2-5
DNA: TGTGCCAGCAGCCTGCAGGGGATCCAAGAGACCCAGTACTTC
CDR3: CASSLQGIQETQYF

D: TRBD1
V: TRBV6-6
size: .
J: TRBJ1-2
DNA: TGTGCCAGCAGTACGGACAGGCGGGATGGCTACACCTTC
CDR3: CASSTDRRDGYTF

D: .
V: TRBV19
size: few
J: TRBJ2-3
DNA: TGTGCCAGCCGAACTAGCCGCGCGCAGTATTTT
CDR3: CASRTSRAQYF

D: TRBD2
V: TRBV10-2
size: .
J: TRBJ2-7
DNA: TGCGCCAGCAGTCAAGGTGGCGGGAGCTCCTACGAGCAGTACTTC
CDR3: CASSQGGGSSYEQYF

D: .
V: TRBV19
size: .
J: TRBJ1-5
DNA: TGTGCCAGTAGTATAGAGGCAGGACAGCCCCAGCATTTT
CDR3: CASSIEAGQPQHF

D: .
V: TRBV7-9
size: .
J: TRBJ2-2
DNA: TGTGCCAGCAGCACCCGGGACTGGTTGACCGGGGAGCTGTTTTTT
CDR3: CASSTRDWLTGELFF

D: TRBD1
V: TRBV28
size: .
J: TRBJ2-7
DNA: TGTGCCAGCACCTCAGGACAGGGGGCTTACGAGCAGTACTTC
CDR3: CASTSGQGAYEQYF

D: TRBD2
V: TRBV30
size: .
J: TRBJ2-7
DNA: TGTGCCTGGAGTTTCGGGACTAGCGCGTCCTACGAGCAGTACTTC
CDR3: CAWSFGTSASYEQYF

D: TRBD2
V: TRBV28
size: .
J: TRBJ2-7
DNA: TGTGCCAGCAGCCCGGGACTAGCCCCCTCCTACGAGCAGTACTTC
CDR3: CASSPGLAPSYEQYF

D: .
V: TRBV12-5
size: .
J: TRBJ1-2
DNA: TGTGCTAGTGGTTCGGGGTTGGGGTACTATGGCTACACCTTC
CDR3: CASGSGLGYYGYTF

D: .
V: TRBV4-3
size: once
J: TRBJ2-7
DNA: TGCGCCAGCAGCCAAGAGGGGGGTTGGGACGAGCAGTACTTC
CDR3: CASSQEGGWDEQYF

D: .
V: TRBV5-1
size: .
J: TRBJ1-4
DNA: TGCGCCAGCAGTCTTGGTGAGGTCGCAACTAATGAAAAACTGTTTTTT
CDR3: CASSLGEVATNEKLFF

D: .
V: TRBV28
size: .
J: TRBJ1-1
DNA: TGTGCCAGCAGTTTATTAGGTCAGGGGCGACCGAACACTGAAGCTTTCTTT
CDR3: CASSLLGQGRPNTEAFF

D: .
V: TRBV6-1
size: .
J: TRBJ2-7
DNA: TGTGCCAGCAGTGAAGCGGCCATGAGGGACGAGCAGTACTTC
CDR3: CASSEAAMRDEQYF

D: TRBD2
V: TRBV27
size: .
J: TRBJ2-3
DNA: TGTGCCAGCAGTTTATCCGGACTAGCGGGATATGATACGCAGTATTTT
CDR3: CASSLSGLAGYDTQYF

D: .
V: TRBV27
size: .
J: TRBJ1-5
DNA: TGTGCCAGCAGTTTTTCAGGGGCCAATCAGCCCCAGCATTTT
CDR3: CASSFSGANQPQHF

D: TRBD2
V: TRBV27
size: .
J: TRBJ2-3
DNA: TGTGCCAGCAGTTTAGGACTAGCGGGAATATTGGATACGCAGTATTTT
CDR3: CASSLGLAGILDTQYF

D: .
V: TRBV5-1
size: once
J: TRBJ2-7
DNA: TGCGCCAGCAGCTTGGAGGGTTTAGGAGGGATCAACGAGCAGTACTTC
CDR3: CASSLEGLGGINEQYF

D: TRBD1
V: TRBV30
size: .
J: TRBJ1-2
DNA: TGTGCCTGGAGTGGTACATGGGGACAGAACTATGGCTACACCTTC
CDR3: CAWSGTWGQNYGYTF

D: TRBD1
V: TRBV7-9
size: .
J: TRBJ2-7
DNA: TGTGCCAGCAGCTTGACAGGGGGTGTCTACGAGCAGTACTTC
CDR3: CASSLTGGVYEQYF

D: .
V: TRBV19
size: .
J: TRBJ1-1
DNA: TGTGCCAGTAGTATAAACAGGGCAAAGAACACTGAAGCTTTCTTT
CDR3: CASSINRAKNTEAFF

D: .
V: TRBV6-6
size: .
J: TRBJ1-6
DNA: TGTGCCAGCAGTTACCTAGCCGGGTTTAATTCACCCCTCCACTTT
CDR3: CASSYLAGFNSPLHF

D: .
V: TRBV10-2
size: .
J: TRBJ2-1
DNA: TGCGCCAGCAGGCTCGCCCTTCCGTTCGGGTCCTACAATGAGCAGTTCTTC
CDR3: CASRLALPFGSYNEQFF

D: TRBD2
V: TRBV2
size: .
J: TRBJ2-2
DNA: TGTGCCAGCACACTAGCGGGAGATGACGGGGAGCTGTTTTTT
CDR3: CASTLAGDDGELFF

D: .
V: TRBV10-1
size: .
J: TRBJ2-7
DNA: TGCGCCAGCAGTCCGGGAAGATCCTACGAGCAGTACTTC
CDR3: CASSPGRSYEQYF

D: TRBD2
V: TRBV11-2
size: .
J: TRBJ2-7
DNA: TGTGCCAGCAGCCCTCGGGTAGCGGGAACCTCCGAGCAGTACTTC
CDR3: CASSPRVAGTSEQYF

D: .
V: TRBV6-5
size: .
J: TRBJ1-4
DNA: TGTGCCAGCAGTTCCCGAGCAACTAATGAAAAACTGTTTTTT
CDR3: CASSSRATNEKLFF

D: .
V: TRBV10-3
size: .
J: TRBJ1-5
DNA: TGTGCCATCAGTGAGTCGGACAGAATCCATAGCAATCAGCCCCAGCATTTT
CDR3: CAISESDRIHSNQPQHF

D: .
V: TRBV6-6
size: .
J: TRBJ2-7
DNA: TGTGCCAGCAGTTCGGTCCTGAGCTCCTACGAGCAGTACTTC
CDR3: CASSSVLSSYEQYF

D: .
V: TRBV3-1/TRBV3-2
size: few
J: TRBJ1-1
DNA: TGTGCCAGCAGGGGAGACACTGAAGCTTTCTTT
CDR3: CASRGDTEAFF

D: .
V: TRBV19
size: .
J: TRBJ2-7
DNA: TGTGCCAGTAGTATCCGAAGGGGCTACGAGCAGTACTTC
CDR3: CASSIRRGYEQYF

D: .
V: TRBV7-8
size: .
J: TRBJ2-7
DNA: TGTGCCAGCAGCTTAGGGGGGCGAATCCACGAGCAGTACTTC
CDR3: CASSLGGRIHEQYF

D: TRBD1
V: TRBV18
size: .
J: TRBJ1-3
DNA: TGTGCCACCCGCAGGGGGCATTCTGGAAACACCATATATTTT
CDR3: CATRRGHSGNTIYF

D: .
V: TRBV12-3/TRBV12-4
size: .
J: TRBJ1-5
DNA: TGTGCCAGCAGGCGGGCGCAGAATCAGCCCCAGCATTTT
CDR3: CASRRAQNQPQHF

D: .
V: TRBV6-5
size: .
J: TRBJ2-7
DNA: TGTGCCAGCAGTTATACCTCGAGCTCCTACGAGCAGTACTTC
CDR3: CASSYTSSSYEQYF

D: .
V: TRBV6-5
size: .
J: TRBJ2-1
DNA: TGTGCCAGCAGTTACGGGGGCAAGACCTACAATGAGCAGTTCTTC
CDR3: CASSYGGKTYNEQFF

D: .
V: TRBV18
size: .
J: TRBJ1-5
DNA: TGTGCCAGCTCGCCCGACTCGGGTGGCAATCAGCCCCAGCATTTT
CDR3: CASSPDSGGNQPQHF

D: TRBD2
V: TRBV5-1
size: .
J: TRBJ2-7
DNA: TGCGCCAGCAGCTTGGCCTTTAGCGGGTCCTACGAGCAGTACTTC
CDR3: CASSLAFSGSYEQYF

D: .
V: TRBV11-2
size: once
J: TRBJ2-2
DNA: TGTGCCAGCAGCTTCGGTAACGATTACACCGGGGAGCTGTTTTTT
CDR3: CASSFGNDYTGELFF

D: .
V: TRBV15
size: .
J: TRBJ2-1
DNA: TGTGCCACCAGCAGAGGTTTAGCGGTGGGGGTGGGGGAGCAGTTCTTC
CDR3: CATSRGLAVGVGEQFF

D: .
V: TRBV14
size: .
J: TRBJ2-7
DNA: TGTGCCAGCAGCCAGGCGGTGGGCTACGAGCAGTACTTC
CDR3: CASSQAVGYEQYF

D: .
V: TRBV6-5
size: .
J: TRBJ1-1
DNA: TGTGCCAGCAAAAGGGGAATGAACACTGAAGCTTTCTTT
CDR3: CASKRGMNTEAFF

D: .
V: TRBV18
size: once
J: TRBJ2-7
DNA: TGTGCCAGCTCACCAGGGCCTCACGAGCAGTACTTC
CDR3: CASSPGPHEQYF

D: .
V: TRBV6-5
size: .
J: TRBJ2-7
DNA: TGTGCCAGCAGTCGCGGGGCTGAGCACGAGCAGTACTTC
CDR3: CASSRGAEHEQYF